Listed here are 22 T cell receptor beta chains from one sample, sequenced in a study of early T cells in non-severe SARS-CoV-2 infection. Each CDR3 protein gets one entry after TCRdb re-called the 5' RACE reads with MiXCR. The data hold some 120,000 distinct CDR3 sequences, with 14% to 15% observed a single time. The sequencing input was whole blood. All receptors derive from an adult who was a healthcare worker with PCR-confirmed SARS-CoV-2 infection or an uninfected control (not recorded which).

This clonotype appeared many times. This chain joins TRBV2 and TRBJ1-5; D not certain. Trimming cost V 1 base and J 2 bases, with 9 bases left between them. The CDR3 has 15 amino acids. The germline gives CDR1 SNHLY, CDR2 FYNNEI. CDR3 in amino acids: CASSEVVLGNQPQHF. The CDR3 nucleotides read TGTGCCAGCAGTGAAGTCGTCCTGGGCAATCAGCCCCAGCATTTT.

This chain joins TRBV5-1 and TRBJ1-6, with unresolved D. Germline values: CDR1 SGHRS, CDR2 YFSETQ. Trimming took 3 bases from V and 10 from J, leaving 14 bases between them. This CDR3 is built from 14 residues. CDR3 bases: TGCGCCAGCAGCTCCGATCTAAGCAGCTCACCCCTCCACTTT. The encoded protein is CASSSDLSSSPLHF. Supplemented by reference TRBV5-1 and TRBJ1-6, the full variable domain reads KAGVTQTPRYLIKTRGQQVTLSCSPISGHRSVSWYQQTPGQGLQFLFEYFSETQRNKGNFPGRFSGRQFSNSRSEMNVSTLELGDSALYLCASSSDLSSSPLHFGNGTRLTVT.

This clonotype was seen a few times. V usage is TRBV30 and J usage is TRBJ1-6; D not resolved. This CDR3 spans 15 amino acids. V lost 1 base and J lost 9, with 16 bases in between. Germline V lookup: CDR1 GTSNPN, CDR2 SVGIG (reference sequence). CDR3 loop: CAWSALQDSGSPLHF. DNA of the CDR3: TGTGCCTGGAGTGCACTTCAGGATAGCGGTTCACCCCTCCACTTT.

For the CDR3, the DNA is TGTGCCAGCAGCGCGACGGGGAGGGATGAGCAGTTCTTC. As protein: CASSATGRDEQFF. The chain has TRBV9 and TRBJ2-1; 7 bases are a match to TRBD2. This CDR3 contains 13 residues. V lost 3 bases, J lost 8 bases, and 5 bases stayed unmatched. CDR1 and CDR2 (germline): SGDLS, YYNGEE.

This sequence joins TRBV4-2 and TRBJ2-1; D gene ambiguous. Germline CDR1 reads LGHNA; CDR2 reads YNFKEQ. Deletions cut 4 bases from V and 7 bases from J, with 8 bases between. The CDR3 is 12 residues long. The CDR3 sequence is CASSRMINEQFF. CDR3 bases: TGTGCCAGCAGCCGCATGATAAATGAGCAGTTCTTC.

This clonotype was detected many times. The chain is built from TRBV6-2 or TRBV6-3 and TRBJ1-2; D remains ambiguous. V dropped 6 bases and J dropped 8 bases, with 13 bases sitting between them. Germline assignment: CDR1 MNHEY and CDR2 SVGEGT. The CDR3 is made up of 12 amino acids. The CDR3 loop is CASRDQKRGYTF. CDR3 nucleotide sequence: TGTGCCAGCAGGGACCAGAAGCGAGGCTACACCTTC.

This clonotype showed up many times. This chain uses TRBV12-3 or TRBV12-4 with TRBJ1-5, with D possibly TRBD1 on 5 matching bases. V lost 6 bases to trimming and J lost 7 bases, with 10 bases between them. The CDR3 covers 12 residues. In DNA form, the CDR3 reads TGTGCCAGCAGCGAGGGGAGGCAGCCCCAGCATTTT. It encodes CASSEGRQPQHF.

CDR3 sequence (DNA): TGTGCCAGCAGCTTAGTGCGGGGGGGCCGTAGACCGACTACGCAGTATTTT. This gives the protein CASSLVRGGRRPTTQYF. The chain has TRBV11-2 and TRBJ2-3, with TRBD2 matching over 9 bases. The CDR3 has 17 amino acids. V trimming: 1 base; J trimming: 8 bases; junction bases outside the gene matches: 13. Germline loops: CDR1 SGHAT, CDR2 FQNNGV.

The V call is TRBV27, the J call TRBJ1-4; 11 nucleotides align to TRBD1. The CDR3 totals 16 residues. V shed 6 bases, J shed 7 bases, and the junction held 10 bases outside the gene matches. The germline V gene has CDR1 MNHEY and CDR2 SMNVEV (reference sequence). CDR3: CASRMQRTGGFEKLFF. As DNA, the CDR3 is TGTGCCAGCAGAATGCAGAGGACAGGGGGCTTTGAAAAACTGTTTTTT.

This clonotype came up a few times. The chain uses TRBV5-5 and TRBJ2-5; 9 bases match TRBD2. CDR1 and CDR2 (germline): SGHKS, YYEKEE (reference sequence). The CDR3 loop spans 16 amino acids. The V segment lost 7 bases and the J segment 4 bases; nucleotides outside the gene matches: 14. DNA for the CDR3: TGTGCCAGCTGGGCGATGAGCGGGGGGAACCTAGAGACCCAGTACTTC. This translates into CASWAMSGGNLETQYF.

The chain has TRBV7-3 and TRBJ2-3; tentatively, D is TRBD1 (7 bases). Per germline, CDR1 SGHTA and CDR2 FQGTGA. Trimming stripped 3 bases from V and 2 bases from J, with 12 bases between. The CDR3 runs to 15 residues. CDR3 loop: CASSFGGGDTDTQYF. CDR3 DNA sequence: TGTGCCAGCAGCTTCGGAGGGGGCGACACAGATACGCAGTATTTT.

This clonotype appeared many times. The gene calls are TRBV5-1 and TRBJ2-5, with a tentative D call TRBD1 (5 bases). The CDR3 is made up of 14 amino acids. V gave up 1 base and J gave up 0 bases, with 7 bases separating them. Per germline, CDR1 SGHRS and CDR2 YFSETQ. The CDR3 DNA reads as TGCGCCAGCAGCTTGCAGGGATACCAAGAGACCCAGTACTTC. This encodes CASSLQGYQETQYF. Using reference TRBV5-1 and TRBJ2-5 for the parts outside the CDR3, the full variable domain is KAGVTQTPRYLIKTRGQQVTLSCSPISGHRSVSWYQQTPGQGLQFLFEYFSETQRNKGNFPGRFSGRQFSNSRSEMNVSTLELGDSALYLCASSLQGYQETQYFGPGTRLLVL.

The gene calls are TRBV29-1 and TRBJ1-1, with D maybe TRBD1 (5 bases). V was pared by 6 bases and J by 0 bases, with 14 bases between. This CDR3 is 14 amino acids long. Germline V lookup: CDR1 SQVTM, CDR2 ANQGSEA. In DNA, the CDR3 is TGCAGCGTCACAGGATACTCAATGAACACTGAAGCTTTCTTT. This sequence encodes CSVTGYSMNTEAFF.

This clonotype occurred a few times. V and J are TRBV20-1 and TRBJ2-3; no clear D gene. Deletions cut 6 bases from V and 4 bases from J, with 26 bases between. The germline V gene has CDR1 DFQATT and CDR2 SNEGSKA (reference sequence). The CDR3 has 17 residues. The CDR3 DNA follows: TGCAGTGCCCCCAGTGGGTCCCGAGATGGGGTACCAGATACGCAGTATTTT. Amino acid sequence: CSAPSGSRDGVPDTQYF.

The V call is TRBV10-1, the J call TRBJ2-3; D is perhaps TRBD1 (5 bases). Deletions cut 8 bases from V and 2 bases from J, with 14 bases between. Per germline, CDR1 WNHNN and CDR2 SYGVQD (reference sequence). The CDR3 consists of 14 residues. CDR3 sequence (DNA): TGCGCCAGCTCTCGGGTTGGGGCCACAGATACGCAGTATTTT. Protein sequence: CASSRVGATDTQYF.

This clonotype occurred many times. The rearrangement joins TRBV27 to TRBJ2-6, with D perhaps TRBD1 (5 bases). This CDR3 has 15 residues. CDR1 is MNHEY, CDR2 SMNVEV, per germline (reference sequence). V was trimmed by 6 bases and J by 0 bases, leaving 9 bases between them. The CDR3 sequence: CASRTGRSGANVLTF. The CDR3 DNA reads TGTGCCAGCAGAACAGGCCGCTCTGGGGCCAACGTCCTGACTTTC.

This clonotype showed up just a few times. V gene TRBV4-1 combines with J gene TRBJ2-1; the match to TRBD2 covers 8 bases. The germline V gene encodes CDR1 MGHRA and CDR2 YSYEKL. The CDR3 length is 15 residues. V lost 3 bases to trimming and J lost 4 bases; unmatched junction nucleotides: 5. The CDR3 sequence: CASSQDQRGYNEQFF. CDR3 in DNA: TGCGCCAGCAGCCAGGACCAGCGGGGGTACAATGAGCAGTTCTTC.

This clonotype was seen repeatedly, ten times or more. The rearrangement uses TRBV11-2 and TRBJ2-7; 11 bases align to TRBD2. V lost 5 bases, J lost 3 bases, and 3 bases stayed unmatched. The CDR3 totals 14 residues. Germline V gene lookup returns CDR1 SGHAT and CDR2 FQNNGV. CDR3 in DNA: TGTGCCAGCAGCCTAGCGGGGGGATACTACGAGCAGTACTTC. Amino acid sequence: CASSLAGGYYEQYF.

This chain links TRBV6-1 with TRBJ1-2, with no clear D. The CDR3 length is 12 residues. Trimming pared 5 bases from V and 8 bases from J, leaving 12 bases between. The germline V gene encodes CDR1 MNHNS and CDR2 SASEGT. The CDR3 DNA reads TGTGCCAGCAGTACCCGCCCTATCGGCTACACCTTC. Its translation is CASSTRPIGYTF.

This clonotype turned up a few times. The chain combines TRBV11-2 with TRBJ2-3; D tentatively reads TRBD1 or TRBD2 (5 bases each). In germline, CDR1 is SGHAT, CDR2 FQNNGV. Deletions cut 3 bases from V and 4 bases from J, with 8 bases between. The CDR3 loop spans 13 amino acids. Here the CDR3 DNA reads TGTGCCAGCAGCTTGGGGGTCGCAGATACGCAGTATTTT. Translated, it gives CASSLGVADTQYF.

In its sample, this clonotype was seen a few times. This chain links TRBV20-1 with TRBJ2-1; tentative D call: TRBD2 (6 bases). Trimming removed 7 bases from V and 0 bases from J, with 7 bases in between. From germline, CDR1 is DFQATT and CDR2 SNEGSKA (reference sequence). There are 12 residues in the CDR3. CDR3 DNA: TGCAGTGGGGGGGTCTCCTACAATGAGCAGTTCTTC. Its translation is CSGGVSYNEQFF.

The chain carries TRBV2 and TRBJ2-7, with D maybe TRBD1 (6 bases). Trimming cost V 7 bases and J 2 bases, with 9 bases left between them. The CDR3 extends over 12 amino acids. The germline CDR1 and CDR2 sequences are SNHLY and FYNNEI. CDR3 sequence: CASTGQAYEQYF. CDR3 in DNA: TGTGCCAGCACGGGACAAGCCTACGAGCAGTACTTC.